The source of this TCR beta chain is a study of blood T cells in healthy people across ages. Sample donors were healthy Caucasian individuals that came from Russia, aged 6 to 90. From germline, CDR1 is SEHNR and CDR2 FQNEAQ (reference sequence). The CDR3 has 13 amino acids. Broader study findings: Those diversity estimates obtained from one million T cells were thought to be underestimates.

Using a J-beta primer mix together with a sample-barcoded 5' primer, a second PCR was run for 7 to 11 cycles. TCRdb recomputed calls from the 5' RACE reads with MiXCR, one row per CDR3 protein. The table lists 1.5 million to 2 million distinct CDR3 sequences, 28% of them singletons. This clonotype was observed a few times. The antigen is unknown. The clonotype originates from a woman aged 25 to 39 in good health. The material sequenced was blood. The chain joins TRBV7-9 to TRBJ2-5; tentative D call: TRBD2 (6 bases). The J call may be in error: the DNA end matches TRBJ2-7 better. DNA for the CDR3: TGTGCCACCCTCGCGGTGGGGGGTTACGAGCAGTACTTC. Translated: CATLAVGGYEQYF.